The clone carrying this T cell receptor (beta chain) was seen repeatedly, ten times or more. Its target is unknown. The data are from a study of blood T cells in healthy people across ages. The second PCR ran roughly 6 to 11 cycles with a sample-barcoded 5' primer and J-beta primers. Each cDNA molecule, via a template-switch adaptor with 12 random nucleotides, was tagged. In TCRdb, the 5' RACE reads were re-called with MiXCR into one record per CDR3 protein. The sample yields over 450,000 distinct CDR3 sequences, about 25% seen once. Trimming cost V 7 bases and J 1 base, with 10 bases left between them. CDR3 length: 13 residues. Germline CDR1 and CDR2: ENHRY and SYGVKD. Study outcomes and limitations: Naive T cell percentage showed a strong correlation with TCR beta diversity.

This same sample was also part of a study on T cells of mothers and their children. That paper adds: A few healthy Caucasian mothers and their six children donated.

The specimen was blood. The TCR originated in a boy aged 5-17 years in good health. The V call is TRBV10-3, the J call TRBJ2-5; tentative D call: TRBD1 (6 bases). DNA of the CDR3: TGTGCCATCATGGACAGCCTCCAAGAGACCCAGTACTTC. Its translation: CAIMDSLQETQYF.